This T cell receptor (beta chain) was identified in a study of blood T cell repertoires in COVID-19 (dated by TCRdb to 2020 to 2022). Looking at the study overall: Samples covering the acute and convalescent phases of COVID-19 were provided by collaborators in the United States, Italy and Spain. The material from the prospective study consisted of cDNA or gDNA derived from T cells, B-cell-depleted T cells, or PBMCs. Deeply sampled blood TCRbeta repertoires from subjects exposed to, actively infected with, or recovered from COVID-19 were included in the dataset. The repertoires were made available in a free public database intended to serve as a resource for research on the immune response to SARS-CoV-2. Samples were obtained from the ongoing ImmuneRACE study (first 160 participants) and from 1,000 to 1,500 subjects provided by 6 global collaborators. Sample metadata almost always included a de-identified subject ID, COVID-19 status, age in years and sex. Where available, HLA class I and class II types were obtained from metadata supplied by the sample provider rather than from assay-based typing. Broader findings and caveats from the paper: Clinical and demographic metadata were provided uncurated, with the amount varying by source and participant.

The junction shows trimming of 6 bases on V and 3 bases on J, and the gene matches do not reach 15 bases of it. Taken from cysteine to phenylalanine, the CDR3 has 17 residues. Left in the record is the CDR3 DNA by itself, 51 bases read in frame from the first base. In the prospective study, participants were about 18 to 90 years old, resided in about two dozen geographic areas of the United States, and were enrolled through a virtual design. In the prospective study, participants were assigned to cohorts based on the clinical history participants reported in a screening survey and a study questionnaire. Each participant in the prospective study had whole blood, serum and a nasopharyngeal or oropharyngeal swab collected by mobile phlebotomists. Participants in the prospective study had the option to provide additional blood draws and questionnaires over a roughly 2-month period. Blood samples from the prospective study were shipped frozen or at room temperature prior to DNA extraction.

On this clone: Its antigen remains unidentified. No qualities accompany the bases; no much larger clone lies one base away.

TCRbeta CDR3 regions were amplified from genomic DNA using the immunoSEQ Assay, a bias-controlled multiplex PCR. The authors processed their data as follows. The number of nucleated cells in each sample was estimated from the amplification of reference gene primers within the assay. Sequence reads were collapsed and filtered to measure the absolute abundance of every unique TCRbeta CDR3 rearrangement. For each sample, productive Simpson clonality was calculated as the square root of Simpson's diversity index across productive rearrangements. Held by TCRdb, this immuneACCESS table contains in-frame sequences only and omits some clones. Under half of the omission traces to an unresolved V gene where checked; the cause of the rest is unknown. V, J and clone size are taken as reported in that table, and D and trimming were inferred from the DNA itself. For this sample there are around 420,000 clones; 70% to 90% appear just once. The top ten clones comprise 2% to 2.5% of the sample.

Input material: PBMCs or T cells enriched from blood (not recorded which). This TCR was sampled from a woman in her forties with acute COVID-19. The V and J segments used are TRBV23-1 and TRBJ1-1; 8 central nucleotides agree with TRBD1. TRBV23-1 carries the ORF label, with uncertain function. The sequenced DNA is TGCGCCAGCAGCGACATCAACATGGGACAGGAGGACACTGAAGCTTTCTTT. Protein translation: CASSDINMGQEDTEAFF.